One T cell receptor beta chain is described in this entry. The data originate from a study of technical replicates of blood from several donors. Clones were read by immunoSEQ multiplex PCR, and TCRdb kept only the in-frame ones, dropping some. The table has about 83,000 clones, about 92% seen once; the top ten hold about 0.23%. CDR1 is MNHNS and CDR2 is SASEGT in the germline V gene. With 3 bases removed from V and 6 bases from J, the gap between germline ends came to 14 bases. This CDR3 is built from 15 residues. The chain joins TRBV6-1 to TRBJ2-2, with D possibly being TRBD1 (7 bases). The source of this sequence is a human donor in good health. Sequences were obtained from T cells isolated from PBMCs. This CDR3 is CASSDRQGGPGELFF. CDR3 bases: TGTGCCAGCAGTGATAGGCAGGGGGGCCCCGGGGAGCTGTTTTTT.